These 15 T cell receptor beta chains were all obtained from the same sample, sequenced in a study of somatic mutations in cytotoxic T cells in rheumatoid arthritis. Using immunoSEQ multiplex PCR, the repertoire was profiled, and TCRdb retains in-frame clones only, with some absent. The sample contains about 30,000 clones, approximately 78% of which appear only once. The sample comprised CD8+ T cells sorted from blood. The receptors here all came from an adult with rheumatoid arthritis.

This clone was observed a few times. The chain combines TRBV5-1 with TRBJ2-7; the D gene is possibly TRBD1 (6 bases). The CDR3 is 13 residues long. V lost 3 bases to trimming and J lost 0 bases, with 7 bases between them. From germline, CDR1 is SGHRS and CDR2 YFSETQ. CDR3: CASSWDTSYEQYF. The CDR3 region has the DNA TGCGCCAGCAGCTGGGACACCTCCTACGAGCAGTACTTC.

The chain employs TRBV27 and TRBJ2-2, with D perhaps TRBD2 (5 bases). The CDR3 totals 20 residues. CDR1 is MNHEY and CDR2 is SMNVEV in the germline V gene (reference sequence). Between the trimmed V and J ends, which lost 2 bases and 4 bases, there was a span of 26 bases. This CDR3 reads CASSLSITTGIGMTTGELFF. CDR3 sequence (DNA): TGTGCCAGCAGTTTAAGTATTACTACGGGGATCGGCATGACCACCGGGGAGCTGTTTTTT.

The chain couples TRBV9 to TRBJ2-1; the D is unclear. The CDR3 loop spans 13 amino acids. Looked up from germline, CDR1 is SGDLS and CDR2 is YYNGEE. V lost 3 bases, J lost 7 bases, and 11 bases lay in between. The CDR3 region is CASSARLGNEQFF. CDR3 nucleotides: TGTGCCAGCAGCGCCCGCCTGGGGAATGAGCAGTTCTTC. Using reference TRBV9 and TRBJ2-1 for the parts outside the CDR3, the full variable domain is DSGVTQTPKHLITATGQRVTLRCSPRSGDLSVYWYQQSLDQGLQFLIQYYNGEERAKGNILERFSAQQFPDLHSELNLSSLELGDSALYFCASSARLGNEQFFGPGTRLTVL.

The chain employs TRBV5-6 and TRBJ1-6; 7 bases agree with TRBD1. The ends lost 0 bases at V and 7 bases at J; junction bases unmatched: 7. Germline values: CDR1 SGHDT, CDR2 YYEEEE. There are 16 residues in the CDR3. CDR3 sequence reads: CASSLGAGGYNSPLHF. The CDR3 coding sequence is TGTGCCAGCAGCTTGGGGGCAGGGGGTTACAATTCACCCCTCCACTTT.

This chain connects TRBV30 to TRBJ2-1; tentative D call: TRBD1 (7 bases). This CDR3 contains 14 residues. Germline assignment: CDR1 GTSNPN and CDR2 SVGIG (reference sequence). V lost 7 bases to trimming and J lost 1 base, with 14 bases between them. The CDR3 region has the DNA TGTGCCTACCAGGGGGGTAGTTCCTACAATGAGCAGTTCTTC. Protein sequence: CAYQGGSSYNEQFF.

J is TRBJ2-5 and V is TRBV5-4; 14 nucleotides match TRBD2. V was pared by 5 bases and J by 4 bases, with 4 bases of the junction left unmatched. CDR1 SGHNT and CDR2 YYREEE come from the germline V gene (reference sequence). This CDR3 region has 15 residues. The CDR3 is CASSSGLAGGETQYF. CDR3 bases: TGTGCCAGCAGTTCTGGACTAGCGGGAGGAGAGACCCAGTACTTC.

The genes are TRBV2 and TRBJ1-1; no clear D. Trimming left V 6 bases short and J 3 bases short, with 14 bases between. From germline, CDR1 is SNHLY and CDR2 FYNNEI. CDR3 size: 14 residues. CDR3 sequence reads: CASRTGPGDTEAFF. The DNA for the CDR3 is TGTGCCAGCAGGACCGGGCCTGGGGACACTGAAGCTTTCTTT.

The chain employs TRBV5-1 and TRBJ2-1, with 11 bases identical to TRBD2. The germline V gene encodes CDR1 SGHRS and CDR2 YFSETQ. The V gene end was trimmed by 4 bases and the J gene end by 2 bases; junction bases not matched to a gene: 14. CDR3 length equals 19 residues. The DNA for the CDR3 is TGCGCCAGCAGCACCCCGGAGACTAGCGGGGTACATGCCTACAATGAGCAGTTCTTC. Translated, it gives CASSTPETSGVHAYNEQFF.

The J gene is TRBJ1-2, the V gene TRBV7-6; D not certain. The germline V and J ends were trimmed by 1 base and 5 bases, with 8 bases remaining between them. The CDR3 is 13 residues long. CDR1 SGHVS and CDR2 FNYEAQ come from the germline V gene. The CDR3 region has the DNA TGTGCCAGCAGCTTAGGGTATGAATATGGCTACACCTTC. Residues: CASSLGYEYGYTF.

This clone has only a few counts. The rearrangement links TRBV6-1 to TRBJ1-1; TRBD1 might be the D (6 bases). Germline loops: CDR1 MNHNS, CDR2 SASEGT. This CDR3 is 12 amino acids long. Deletions cut 5 bases from V and 5 bases from J, with 9 bases between. The CDR3 loop is CASSHRVTEAFF. The CDR3 coding sequence is TGTGCCAGCAGTCACAGGGTTACTGAAGCTTTCTTT.

The table lists this clone with a count of one. V gene TRBV29-1 combines with J gene TRBJ2-1, with TRBD2 as a possible D gene (6 bases). This CDR3 comprises 14 residues. Germline lookup yields CDR1 SQVTM and CDR2 ANQGSEA. V was shortened by 4 bases and J by 10 bases, with 20 bases between the two germline ends. CDR3 amino acids: CSVATRETTAEQFF. The CDR3 DNA sequence: TGCAGCGTTGCGACTAGGGAGACCACGGCCGAGCAGTTCTTC.

The chain joins TRBV4-1 to TRBJ1-1; the D is unclear. The V gene lost 8 bases and the J gene lost 1 base, with 17 bases spanning the gap. CDR3 length: 15 residues. Germline values: CDR1 MGHRA, CDR2 YSYEKL. The CDR3 DNA reads TGCGCCAGCCAGCCAGTGGGCAGCCCGAACACTGAAGCTTTCTTT. The encoded protein is CASQPVGSPNTEAFF.

This clone was recorded a few times. The gene calls are TRBV5-1 and TRBJ1-1; maybe TRBD1 (5 bases). The CDR3 covers 14 residues. CDR1 and CDR2 (germline): SGHRS, YFSETQ. Between the trimmed V and J ends, which lost 4 bases and 0 bases, there was a span of 10 bases. In DNA form, the CDR3 reads TGCGCCAGCAGCCTTAGACAGTTGAACACTGAAGCTTTCTTT. It is translated as CASSLRQLNTEAFF.

This clone has a single count. The chain is built from TRBV11-2 and TRBJ2-1; either TRBD1 or TRBD2 may fit D (5 bases each). Germline CDR1 and CDR2: SGHAT and FQNNGV. Trimming took 6 bases from V and 6 from J, leaving 24 bases between them. The CDR3 runs 17 residues. Here the CDR3 reads CASSVRLPGTKLNEQFF. The CDR3 DNA reads as TGTGCCAGCAGTGTCCGTCTTCCCGGGACCAAGCTCAATGAGCAGTTCTTC.

This clone was seen a handful of times. CDR3 loop: CASSQGLAGGFREQYF. For the CDR3, the DNA is TGCGCCAGCAGCCAGGGACTAGCGGGAGGGTTTAGGGAGCAGTACTTC. This chain uses TRBV4-1 with TRBJ2-7; 16 bases are a match to TRBD2. Germline lookup yields CDR1 MGHRA and CDR2 YSYEKL. CDR3 length equals 16 residues. Trimming cost V 3 bases and J 7 bases; bases outside gene matches: 6.